The 6 T cell receptor beta chains in this list originate from one sample, sequenced in a study of cytomegalovirus exposure and HLA in healthy donors. Some clones are missing from TCRdb's copy, which holds only in-frame ones; the method was immunoSEQ multiplex PCR. The sample holds about 60,000 clones, roughly 90% seen once. Sequencing input: PBMCs. The receptors derive from a young man in good health and CMV-seronegative.

This clone was picked up a small number of times. The CDR3 sequence: CASSITGTVHYEQYF. Here the CDR3 DNA reads TGTGCCAGCAGTATAACCGGGACAGTCCACTACGAGCAGTACTTC. The chain joins TRBV27 to TRBJ2-7; 7 positions agree with TRBD1. J gave up 3 bases and V 5 bases, and 10 bases lay outside the gene matches. The CDR3 totals 15 residues. Germline CDR1 and CDR2: MNHEY and SMNVEV (reference sequence).

The chain recombines TRBV27 with TRBJ1-5, with D possibly being TRBD1 (6 bases). CDR3 length: 17 residues. Trimming shortened V by 4 bases and J by 5 bases, and 21 bases separated the two germline ends. Looked up from germline, CDR1 is MNHEY and CDR2 is SMNVEV (reference sequence). The CDR3 is CASSSWNPAGVDQPQHF. The DNA of the CDR3 is TGTGCCAGCAGTTCCTGGAACCCGGCAGGGGTCGATCAGCCCCAGCATTTT.

The chain couples TRBV12-5 to TRBJ1-1; D remains ambiguous. V was shortened by 5 bases and J by 3 bases, with 10 bases between the two germline ends. The CDR3 has 13 amino acids. In germline, CDR1 is LGHNT, CDR2 FRNRAP. The CDR3 DNA is TGTGCTAGTGGTCCCCAGTTGGACACTGAAGCTTTCTTT. Translation gives CASGPQLDTEAFF.

This chain connects TRBV15 to TRBJ2-5, with 9 bases matching TRBD1. The V gene's germline CDR1 is LNHNV and CDR2 YYDKDF (reference sequence). The length of the CDR3 is 16 residues. V shed 6 bases and J 1 base; nucleotides not matched to a gene: 9. This chain's CDR3 is CATRTGGSPFQETQYF. The CDR3 DNA is TGTGCCACCAGGACAGGGGGTTCCCCATTCCAAGAGACCCAGTACTTC.

The chain combines TRBV25-1 with TRBJ2-1; 9 nucleotides match TRBD2. J gave up 0 bases and V 2 bases, and 5 bases lay outside the gene matches. CDR3 size: 17 residues. The germline V gene has CDR1 MGHDK and CDR2 SYGVNS. CDR3 sequence reads: CASSELAGRTSYNEQFF. DNA of the CDR3: TGTGCCAGCAGTGAACTAGCGGGACGCACCTCCTACAATGAGCAGTTCTTC. Full variable domain (rest looked up from reference TRBV25-1 and TRBJ2-1): EADIYQTPRYLVIGTGKKITLECSQTMGHDKMYWYQQDPGMELHLIHYSYGVNSTEKGDLSSESTVSRIRTEHFPLTLESARPSHTSQYLCASSELAGRTSYNEQFFGPGTRLTVL.

The J gene is TRBJ2-7, the V gene TRBV6-4, with D tentatively TRBD1 (6 bases). The CDR3 length is 18 residues. Germline lookup yields CDR1 MRHNA and CDR2 SNTAGT. V lost 6 bases, J lost 2 bases, and 26 bases lay in between. CDR3 nucleotide sequence: TGTGCCAGCAGGGCCCGTCAAAGCACGGACAGCAGGACCTACGAGCAGTACTTC. Translating gives CASRARQSTDSRTYEQYF.